This TCR beta chain came from a study of T cell changes during pregnancy in multiple sclerosis. Generated by immunoSEQ multiplex PCR, the TCRdb table keeps only in-frame clones and is missing some. The sample lists 40,000 to 50,000 clones; more than 90% were seen once. The CDR3 length is 14 residues. Per germline, CDR1 SGHAT and CDR2 FQDESV (reference sequence). V was shortened by 6 bases and J by 0 bases, with 11 bases between the two germline ends. This chain connects TRBV11-1 to TRBJ2-5; D possibly corresponds to TRBD2 (6 bases). The sequencing here drew on CD4+ T cells from peripheral blood mononuclear cells, taken after pregnancy. The receptor's source is a female donor in good health, enrolled as a control in a pregnancy study. The CDR3 loop is CASRDLANQETQYF. The CDR3 DNA follows: TGTGCCAGCAGGGATCTAGCGAACCAAGAGACCCAGTACTTC.